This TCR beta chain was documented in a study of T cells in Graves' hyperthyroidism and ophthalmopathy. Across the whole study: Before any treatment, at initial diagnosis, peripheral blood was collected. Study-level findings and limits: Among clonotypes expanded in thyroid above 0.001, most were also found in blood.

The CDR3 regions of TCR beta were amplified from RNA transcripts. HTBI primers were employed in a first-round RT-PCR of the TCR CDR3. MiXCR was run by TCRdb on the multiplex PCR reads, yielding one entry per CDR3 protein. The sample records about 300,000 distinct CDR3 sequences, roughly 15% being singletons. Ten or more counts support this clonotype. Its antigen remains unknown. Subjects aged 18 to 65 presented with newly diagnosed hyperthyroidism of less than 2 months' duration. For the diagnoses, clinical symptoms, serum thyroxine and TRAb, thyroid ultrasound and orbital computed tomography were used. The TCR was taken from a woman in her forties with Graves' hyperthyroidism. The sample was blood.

The CDR3 protein is CASNRQGAGGELFF. The CDR3 DNA follows: TGTGCCAGCAACAGACAGGGGGCGGGCGGGGAGCTGTTTTTT. This chain joins TRBV2 and TRBJ2-2; TRBD1 matches 10 bases. V shed 7 bases and J 7 bases; nucleotides not matched to a gene: 6. The V gene's germline CDR1 is SNHLY and CDR2 FYNNEI. The CDR3 loop spans 14 amino acids. Full variable domain (outside the CDR3, taken from reference TRBV2 and TRBJ2-2): EPEVTQTPSHQVTQMGQEVILRCVPISNHLYFYWYRQILGQKVEFLVSFYNNEISEKSEIFDDQFSVERPDGSNFTLKIRSTKLEDSAMYFCASNRQGAGGELFFGEGSRLTVL.